This TCR beta chain is from a study of T cells after somatic rescue of genetic block. Trimming stripped 7 bases from V and 8 bases from J, with 14 bases between. CDR3 size: 13 residues. The V gene's germline CDR1 is SEHNR and CDR2 FQNEAQ (reference sequence). This clone was seen a handful of times. TCRdb's copy holds only in-frame clones and misses some; the assay was immunoSEQ multiplex PCR. The table records 12,000 to 15,000 clones, less than 75% of them present only once. The receptor's source is a man aged 18 to 29. Specimen: peripheral blood mononuclear cells (PBMCs). The chain couples TRBV7-9 to TRBJ1-4; tentatively, D is TRBD1 (5 bases). CDR3 loop: CASTQRRGEKLFF. The CDR3 region has the DNA TGTGCCAGCACCCAAAGGCGGGGGGAAAAACTGTTTTTT.